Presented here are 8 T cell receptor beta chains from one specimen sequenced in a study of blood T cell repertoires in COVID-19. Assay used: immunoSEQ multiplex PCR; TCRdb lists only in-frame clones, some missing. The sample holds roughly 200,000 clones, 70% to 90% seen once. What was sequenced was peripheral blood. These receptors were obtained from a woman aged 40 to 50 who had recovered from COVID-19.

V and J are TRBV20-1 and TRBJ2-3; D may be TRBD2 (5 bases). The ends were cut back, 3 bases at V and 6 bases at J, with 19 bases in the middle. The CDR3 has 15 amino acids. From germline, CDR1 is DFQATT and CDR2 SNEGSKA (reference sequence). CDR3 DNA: TGCAGTGCTAGTTTAGCGCCTCAGGTTCTGGATACGCAGTATTTT. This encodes CSASLAPQVLDTQYF.

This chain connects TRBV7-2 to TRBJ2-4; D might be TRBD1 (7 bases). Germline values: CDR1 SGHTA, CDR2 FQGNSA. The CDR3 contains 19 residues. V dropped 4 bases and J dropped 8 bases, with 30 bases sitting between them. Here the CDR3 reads CASSSGGQSLPLAKDIQYF. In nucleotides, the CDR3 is TGTGCCAGCAGCTCCGGGGGACAGTCCCTTCCCCTAGCCAAGGACATTCAGTACTTC. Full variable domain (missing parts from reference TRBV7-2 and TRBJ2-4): GAGVSQSPSNKVTEKGKDVELRCDPISGHTALYWYRQSLGQGLEFLIYFQGNSAPDKSGLPSDRFSAERTGGSVSTLTIQRTQQEDSAVYLCASSSGGQSLPLAKDIQYFGAGTRLSVL.

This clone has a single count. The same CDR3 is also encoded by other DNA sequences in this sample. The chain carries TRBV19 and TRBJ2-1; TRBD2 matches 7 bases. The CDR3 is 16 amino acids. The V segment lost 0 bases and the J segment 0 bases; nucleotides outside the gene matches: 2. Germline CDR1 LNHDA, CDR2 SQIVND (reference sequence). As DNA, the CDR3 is TGTGCCAGTAGTATAGAGGCGGGGGTCTCCTACAATGAGCAGTTCTTC. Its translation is CASSIEAGVSYNEQFF.

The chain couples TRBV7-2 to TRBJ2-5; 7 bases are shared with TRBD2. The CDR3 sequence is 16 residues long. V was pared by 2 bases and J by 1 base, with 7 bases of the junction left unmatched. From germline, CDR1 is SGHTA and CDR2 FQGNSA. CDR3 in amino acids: CASSLRAGLTQETQYF. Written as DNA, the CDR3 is TGTGCCAGCAGCTTAAGAGCGGGACTTACCCAAGAGACCCAGTACTTC.

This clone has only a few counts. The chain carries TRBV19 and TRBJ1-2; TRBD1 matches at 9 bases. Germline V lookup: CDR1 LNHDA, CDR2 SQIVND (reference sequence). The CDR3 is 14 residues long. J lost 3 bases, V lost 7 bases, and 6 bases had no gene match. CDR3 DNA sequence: TGTGCCAGTACCCCGGGACAGGGTTACTATGGCTACACCTTC. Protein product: CASTPGQGYYGYTF.

The DNA of the CDR3 is TGTGCCAGCAGCTTGGGGGGACAGGGAGCGCGAAATAGCAATCAGCCCCAGCATTTT. It specifies CASSLGGQGARNSNQPQHF. The chain links TRBV5-6 to TRBJ1-5; 9 positions match TRBD1. The germline V gene encodes CDR1 SGHDT and CDR2 YYEEEE. The CDR3 sequence is 19 residues long. J gave up 0 bases and V 0 bases, and 10 bases lay outside the gene matches.

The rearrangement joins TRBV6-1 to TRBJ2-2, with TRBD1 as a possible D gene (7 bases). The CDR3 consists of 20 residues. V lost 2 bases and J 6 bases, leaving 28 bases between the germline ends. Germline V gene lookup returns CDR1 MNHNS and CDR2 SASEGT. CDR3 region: CASSEFLPPGAGGKSGELFF. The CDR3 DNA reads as TGTGCCAGCAGTGAATTCTTACCGCCGGGGGCAGGGGGGAAATCCGGGGAGCTGTTTTTT.

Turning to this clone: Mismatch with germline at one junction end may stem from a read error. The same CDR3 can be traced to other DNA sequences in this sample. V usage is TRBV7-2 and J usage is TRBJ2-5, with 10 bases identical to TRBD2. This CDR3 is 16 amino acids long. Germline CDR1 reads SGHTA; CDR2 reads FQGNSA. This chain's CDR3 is CASSLQAGGPGETQYF. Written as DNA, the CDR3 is TGTGCCAGCAGCCTACAAGCGGGAGGGCCGGGAGAGACTCAGTACTTC.